This T cell receptor beta chain was sequenced for a study of cytomegalovirus exposure and HLA in healthy donors. Overall study results and limits: HLA allele associations emerged for about 18,000 TCR beta sequences in a later analysis, at 0.05 false discovery rate. Reported results showed that the classifier diagnosed cytomegalovirus status with high specificity and sensitivity. An analysis that came later showed most CMV-associated TCR beta chains appearing HLA-restricted.

PCR involved 60 Vbeta and 13 Jbeta primers. Clones were sequenced by immunoSEQ multiplex PCR, and TCRdb holds only the in-frame ones, with some missing. The sample lists more than 100,000 clones, around 9% seen once, with roughly 7% in the top ten. The germline V gene encodes CDR1 SGDLS and CDR2 YYNGEE. This CDR3 spans 16 amino acids. J lost 0 bases, V lost 2 bases, and 5 bases had no gene match. About this clone itself: What it binds is not known.

This TCR derives from a middle-aged woman in good health and CMV-seropositive. The chain employs TRBV9 and TRBJ2-3, with TRBD2 matching 8 bases. The material sequenced was PBMCs. CDR3 sequence (DNA): TGTGCCAGCAGCGTCTGGGCGGGGGGTAGCACAGATACGCAGTATTTT. Translating gives CASSVWAGGSTDTQYF.